One sample yielded the 19 T cell receptor beta chains listed below, sequenced in a study of regulatory T cells in long-lasting Graves disease. Assembly of TCR beta libraries relied on iRepertoire HTBI primers together with Arm-PCR of CDR3 regions. MiXCR, run by TCRdb on the multiplex PCR reads, gives a single entry per CDR3 protein. The table includes about 430,000 distinct CDR3 sequences, around 23% detected once. This sample's time point: persistent/refractory GD, antithyroid drugs over 5 years with positive TRAb. Preparation of the TCR library used RNA extracted from PBMCs. The input for sequencing was peripheral blood mononuclear cells (PBMCs), taken when the disease was refractory, from a patient treated with antithyroid drugs. These receptors all come from a female donor with Graves disease.

This sequence joins TRBV14 and TRBJ1-2; no clear D. The V end was cut by 1 base, the J end by 5 bases, with 8 bases between. This CDR3 comprises 13 residues. Germline values: CDR1 SGHDN, CDR2 FVKESK. The chain's CDR3 is CASSQGVPYGYTF. CDR3 bases: TGTGCCAGCAGCCAAGGGGTTCCTTATGGCTACACCTTC.

This clonotype was found a few times. V and J are TRBV28 and TRBJ1-5; D is unclear. CDR3 size: 15 residues. CDR1 is MDHEN, CDR2 SYDVKM, per germline. The ends were cut back, 3 bases at V and 1 base at J, with 10 bases in the middle. The CDR3 sequence: CASSLPSKSNQPQHF. CDR3 in DNA: TGTGCCAGCAGTTTGCCGAGTAAAAGCAATCAGCCCCAGCATTTT.

This clonotype turned up a few times. This sequence joins TRBV7-8 and TRBJ2-7; possible D gene TRBD1, 6 bases. The CDR3 is 14 residues long. Trimming took 5 bases from V and 2 from J, leaving 13 bases between them. CDR1 is SGHVS, CDR2 FQNEAQ, per germline. The CDR3 DNA reads TGTGCCAGCAGCCAAATGGGACAAACCTACGAGCAGTACTTC. Its protein is CASSQMGQTYEQYF. Full variable domain (outside the CDR3, taken from reference TRBV7-8 and TRBJ2-7): GAGVSQSPRYKVAKRGQDVALRCDPISGHVSLFWYQQALGQGPEFLTYFQNEAQLDKSGLPSDRFFAERPEGSVSTLKIQRTQQEDSAVYLCASSQMGQTYEQYFGPGTRLTVT.

The genes are TRBV11-2 and TRBJ2-3; D possibly corresponds to TRBD2 (6 bases). Trimming removed 3 bases from V and 2 bases from J, with 12 bases in between. Per germline, CDR1 SGHAT and CDR2 FQNNGV. The CDR3 runs to 15 residues. The CDR3, as DNA: TGTGCCAGCAGCTTGCCGGGAGTAGTCACAGATACGCAGTATTTT. Amino acids: CASSLPGVVTDTQYF.

The chain employs TRBV6-2 or TRBV6-3 and TRBJ2-7, with D possibly TRBD2 on 5 matching bases. The CDR3 runs 13 residues. V was clipped by 5 bases and J by 2 bases, with 10 bases between them. Per the germline V gene, CDR1 is MNHEY and CDR2 is SVGEGT. This chain's CDR3 is CASSTRTPYEQYF. The CDR3 nucleotides read TGTGCCAGCAGTACCAGGACTCCCTACGAGCAGTACTTC.

In this sample, this clonotype turned up a few times. This sequence may be a read error, since a much larger clone differs from it by one base. This rearrangement joins TRBV3-1 to TRBJ2-5; TRBD2 might be the D (5 bases). Germline loops: CDR1 LGHDT, CDR2 YNNKEL (reference sequence). The CDR3 spans 11 residues. CDR3 loop: CASGQEGTQYF. The CDR3 nucleotides are TGTGCCAGCGGCCAAGAGGGGACCCAGTACTTC.

This clonotype was observed at least ten times. The chain recombines TRBV28 with TRBJ1-1; D remains ambiguous. V was shortened by 6 bases and J by 4 bases, with 12 bases between the two germline ends. The CDR3 covers 13 residues. From germline, CDR1 is MDHEN and CDR2 SYDVKM. This chain's CDR3 is CASRPGGSTEAFF. CDR3 DNA sequence: TGTGCCAGCAGGCCCGGAGGGAGCACTGAAGCTTTCTTT.

This clonotype has a count of ten or more. V gene TRBV6-1 combines with J gene TRBJ1-5; D gene ambiguous. Germline CDR1 and CDR2: MNHNS and SASEGT. The V and J ends lost 2 bases and 4 bases respectively, with 0 bases between them. CDR3 length equals 11 residues. The CDR3 is CASSENQPQHF. The CDR3 DNA sequence: TGTGCCAGCAGTGAAAATCAGCCCCAGCATTTT.

Many counts were recorded for this clonotype. The chain joins TRBV28 to TRBJ2-7; D might be TRBD1 (5 bases). Germline values: CDR1 MDHEN, CDR2 SYDVKM. This CDR3 contains 12 residues. V lost 4 bases and J 6 bases, leaving 10 bases between the germline ends. CDR3 in DNA: TGTGCCAGCAGTTACTTGGGGCGCGAGCAGTACTTC. Translating it yields CASSYLGREQYF.

V gene TRBV28 combines with J gene TRBJ2-3; TRBD2 matches at 8 bases. The V gene's germline CDR1 is MDHEN and CDR2 SYDVKM. With V trimmed by 4 bases and J by 2 bases, 11 bases remained unmatched. CDR3 size: 17 residues. The CDR3, as DNA: TGTGCCAGCAGTTCTCGGACTAGCTGGGATTCCACAGATACGCAGTATTTT. Translated: CASSSRTSWDSTDTQYF.

The CDR3 sequence is CASSLAGRDNEQFF. The DNA of the CDR3 is TGTGCCAGCAGTTTGGCGGGAAGAGACAATGAGCAGTTCTTC. This sequence joins TRBV28 and TRBJ2-1; D may be TRBD2 (6 bases). The CDR3 sequence is 14 residues long. V was clipped by 3 bases and J by 5 bases, with 11 bases between them. CDR1 is MDHEN, CDR2 SYDVKM, per germline.

This clonotype was observed a few times. At one of its ends the junction is not consistent with the germline gene, which may arise from a read error. The chain links TRBV11-2 to TRBJ2-5; possible D gene TRBD1, 6 bases. The V gene's germline CDR1 is SGHAT and CDR2 FQNNGV. The CDR3 covers 15 residues. This chain's CDR3 is CASSSYWDNQEAQYF. The DNA of the CDR3 is TGTGCCAGCAGCTCCTACTGGGACAACCAAGAGGCCCAGTACTTC.

This clonotype came up many times. The chain is built from TRBV19 and TRBJ1-1, with D possibly being TRBD1 (6 bases). Germline V lookup: CDR1 LNHDA, CDR2 SQIVND (reference sequence). V was cut by 7 bases and J by 6 bases, with 18 bases left in between. The CDR3 is made up of 14 amino acids. The CDR3 coding sequence is TGTGCCAGTACTGTAACAGGGAGTTCGGCTGAAGCTTTCTTT. This translates into CASTVTGSSAEAFF.

The table lists this clonotype with a count of one. One end of the junction varies from germline; a read error may be responsible. This rearrangement joins TRBV2 to TRBJ2-5; 12 bases agree with TRBD1. The CDR3 totals 14 residues. The V gene's germline CDR1 is SNHLY and CDR2 FYNNEI. The CDR3 reads CTSSGTGGGKTQYF. In nucleotides, the CDR3 is TGTACCAGCTCGGGGACAGGGGGCGGGAAGACCCAGTACTTC.

The CDR3 protein is CASSSDRDRAYGYTF. CDR3 nucleotides: TGTGCCAGCAGTTCGGACCGGGACAGGGCTTATGGCTACACCTTC. J is TRBJ1-2 and V is TRBV12-3 or TRBV12-4, with TRBD1 identical over 9 bases. The CDR3 is 15 amino acids. Trimming at V came to 4 bases and at J to 5 bases, leaving 8 bases not matched to a gene.

In this sample, this clonotype turned up a few times. V is TRBV19 and J is TRBJ2-2; perhaps TRBD2 as D (6 bases). With 7 bases removed from V and 2 bases from J, the gap between germline ends came to 14 bases. Germline V lookup: CDR1 LNHDA, CDR2 SQIVND (reference sequence). The CDR3 contains 15 residues. CDR3 sequence reads: CASKGGTHNTGELFF. DNA of the CDR3: TGTGCCAGTAAAGGCGGGACCCACAACACCGGGGAGCTGTTTTTT. Full variable domain (missing parts from reference TRBV19 and TRBJ2-2): DGGITQSPKYLFRKEGQNVTLSCEQNLNHDAMYWYRQDPGQGLRLIYYSQIVNDFQKGDIAEGYSVSREKKESFPLTVTSAQKNPTAFYLCASKGGTHNTGELFFGEGSRLTVL.

V gene TRBV2 combines with J gene TRBJ2-7; 7 bases are shared with TRBD2. The CDR3 is made up of 13 amino acids. Germline CDR1 reads SNHLY; CDR2 reads FYNNEI. V dropped 5 bases and J dropped 5; count of bases not matched to a gene: 6. DNA of the CDR3: TGTGCCAGCAGTTCCTCAGCGGGACACGAGCAGTACTTC. Its translation: CASSSSAGHEQYF.

At least ten counts were recorded for this clonotype. The chain carries TRBV27 and TRBJ1-5; a possible D gene is TRBD1 (5 bases). Germline CDR1 is MNHEY and CDR2 is SMNVEV (reference sequence). The germline V and J ends were trimmed by 4 bases and 2 bases, with 15 bases remaining between them. The CDR3 loop spans 16 amino acids. For the CDR3, the DNA is TGTGCCAGCAGTTCCTCGTGGGACGCTCGCAATCAGCCCCAGCATTTT. Its translation is CASSSSWDARNQPQHF.

The V gene is TRBV6-1, the J gene TRBJ2-2; no firm D call. This CDR3 has 13 residues. Germline CDR1 reads MNHNS; CDR2 reads SASEGT. Trimming left V 2 bases short and J 5 bases short, with 6 bases between. CDR3 bases: TGTGCCAGCAGTGAAATAGAAACCGGGGAGCTGTTTTTT. This sequence encodes CASSEIETGELFF.